This T cell receptor beta chain is from a study of blood T cell repertoires in COVID-19 (dated by TCRdb to about 2020). Regarding the complete study: Samples from collaborators originated in the United States, Italy and Spain and spanned both the acute and convalescent phases of COVID-19. The prospective study material was composed of cDNA or gDNA derived from T cells, B-cell-depleted T cells, or PBMCs. The dataset comprised deeply sampled blood TCRbeta repertoires from subjects exposed to, actively infected with, or recovered from COVID-19. The repertoires were released in a freely available public database intended as a resource for research on the immune response to SARS-CoV-2. Samples were obtained from the ongoing ImmuneRACE study (first 160 participants) and from approximately 1,200 subjects provided by 6 global collaborators. A de-identified subject ID, COVID-19 status, age in years and sex were almost always included in the sample metadata. Where available, HLA class I and class II types were taken from metadata supplied by the sample provider and were not determined by assay-based typing.

There are 15 amino acids in the CDR3, from cysteine to phenylalanine inclusive. Only the CDR3 part of the read is kept: 45 bases, read in frame from the first base. The germline V end is reduced by 0 bases and the J end by 3 bases; junction bases left unmatched: 2. Based on the germline V gene, the CDR1 and CDR2 sequences are LGHNA and YNFKEQ. This clone occurred a few times. Its antigen is currently not known. No much larger clone is present one base from it, and per-base qualities are unavailable. TCRbeta CDR3 regions were amplified from genomic DNA using the immunoSEQ Assay, a bias-controlled multiplex PCR. The authors' pipeline ran thus. Nucleated cell counts per sample were estimated from amplification of reference gene primers within the assay. Sequence reads were collapsed and filtered to measure the absolute abundance of every unique TCRbeta CDR3 rearrangement. For each sample, productive Simpson clonality was calculated as the square root of Simpson's diversity index over productive rearrangements. Sourced from immuneACCESS, this table was stored by TCRdb with only in-frame sequences that have V and J called. A share of the clones is absent; for the studies checked, an unresolved V gene accounts for under half, and the remainder has no known explanation. That table furnishes V, J and clone size, whereas the DNA furnished D and trimming. Here the sample has more than 110,000 clones; 75% to 85% occur a single time. The top ten clonotypes cover approximately 4.5% of the sample.

The collaborating institutions used their own protocols to collect whole blood in K2EDTA tubes. For TCRbeta analysis, collaborators shipped samples in one of three forms: frozen whole blood, isolated PBMCs, or DNA extracted from either of those sample types. The research as a whole found: The amount of clinical and demographic metadata varied by source and participant and was provided uncurated.

The clonotype comes from an elderly woman with active or convalescent COVID-19. The sequenced material came from peripheral blood. The chain is encoded by TRBV4-2 joined to TRBJ1-3; 7 bases in the junction line up with TRBD1. The nucleotides are TGTGCCAGCAGCCAAGATACAGGGGTTGGAAACACCATATATTTT. This gives the protein CASSQDTGVGNTIYF.